This T cell receptor (beta chain) was recorded in a study of spatial heterogeneity in lung cancer. As for the study in general: Sequencing consistently turned up more beta-chain sequences than alpha-chain sequences. More than eight raw reads, on average, carried each unique TCR and UMI combination.

V was cut by 6 bases and J by 5 bases, with 15 bases left in between. Germline V gene data show CDR1 as MNHGY and CDR2 as SVAAGI. This CDR3 has 14 residues. Documented time point: sample taken at primary tumor resection. Unsorted whole RNA samples from tumor, nontumor lung or frozen PBMC were sequenced. Donation came from roughly 72 patients with untreated early-stage non-small cell lung cancer. The presence of a unique molecular identifier marked each TCR cDNA molecule. A single record per CDR3 protein comes from TCRdb applying MiXCR to the 5' RACE reads. The repertoire includes over 9,500 distinct CDR3 sequences, roughly 4.3% of them detected once, and over 6.5% sits in the top ten.

This TCR came from a male donor with early-stage non-small cell lung cancer. Sequencing was performed on normal lung tissue next to the tumor, taken at surgery. J is TRBJ2-3 and V is TRBV6-9; D possibly matches TRBD1 or TRBD2 (5 bases each). The CDR3 is CASRWDLSGDTQYF. For the CDR3, the DNA is TGTGCCAGCAGATGGGACCTCTCCGGAGATACGCAGTATTTT.